The T cell receptor (beta chain) under discussion was sequenced for a study of T-cell memory formation after mild COVID-19. Overall study context: TCR clusters showed largely donor specificity.

The 5'RACE method, run with constant-segment primers, produced TCR alpha and TCR beta cDNA libraries (carrying sample barcodes and UMIs). TCRdb reprocessed the 5' RACE reads with MiXCR, giving one entry per CDR3 protein. The table records some 120,000 distinct CDR3 sequences, 5% to 6.5% of them present only once. The study's findings and limits: Clones contracting over day 15 to 85 were CD4/CD8 balanced, with later expanders leaning CD4+.

This clonotype appeared many times. What it binds is not known. The CDR3 contains 12 residues. Trimming took 1 base from V and 6 from J, leaving 8 bases between them. Germline V gene data show CDR1 as SGHRS and CDR2 as YFSETQ. This chain links TRBV5-1 with TRBJ2-7; D gene unclear. The source material was PBMCs or a T cell subset sorted from them (not recorded which). This receptor was taken from an adult woman who had mild COVID-19 (a few samples of this study predate the infection). Cell type and time point are not known. The CDR3 region is CASSLFTGEQYF. Here the CDR3 DNA reads TGCGCCAGCAGCTTGTTCACTGGCGAGCAGTACTTC.